This passage covers 31 T cell receptor beta chains from one sample sequenced in a study of spatial heterogeneity in lung cancer. In TCRdb, the 5' RACE reads were re-called with MiXCR into one record per CDR3 protein. The sample consists of about 7,900 distinct CDR3 sequences, 3.5% to 5.5% of them appearing once. Described time point: sample taken at primary tumor resection. TCRs were sequenced from unsorted whole RNA of tumor, nontumor lung or PBMC. The sample consisted of PBMCs, taken at surgery. These receptors were taken from a male donor with early-stage non-small cell lung cancer.

In its sample, this clonotype ranks as medium-sized. The library was designed around alpha chains, so this beta chain is a stray read whose abundance carries little weight. The rearrangement uses TRBV27 and TRBJ2-7; tentatively, D is TRBD2 (6 bases). The germline V gene encodes CDR1 MNHEY and CDR2 SMNVEV (reference sequence). The V end lost 6 bases, the J end lost 2 bases, and 11 bases lay between the germline ends. CDR3 length: 13 amino acids. CDR3 nucleotide sequence: TGTGCCAGCAGGGATCCGGGGGCCTACGAGCAGTACTTC. Encoded protein: CASRDPGAYEQYF.

This clonotype was observed at least ten times. This beta chain turned up in a library designed for alpha chains; as an off-target read, its abundance says little. The DNA for the CDR3 is TGTGCCAGTAGTAGTGGGGCCAAAAACATTCAGTACTTC. Its protein product is CASSSGAKNIQYF. V gene TRBV19 combines with J gene TRBJ2-4; D unclear. The CDR3 totals 13 residues. Trimming pared 4 bases from V and 1 base from J, leaving 5 bases between. Germline lookup yields CDR1 LNHDA and CDR2 SQIVND (reference sequence). The whole variable domain, filled in from reference TRBV19 and TRBJ2-4, reads DGGITQSPKYLFRKEGQNVTLSCEQNLNHDAMYWYRQDPGQGLRLIYYSQIVNDFQKGDIAEGYSVSREKKESFPLTVTSAQKNPTAFYLCASSSGAKNIQYFGAGTRLSVL.

In the case of this clonotype: Relative to the germline gene, one junction end is altered; a read error may explain this. In a library made to pick up alpha chains, this beta chain is a stray read with a size that means little. The chain employs TRBV9 and TRBJ2-1; D assignment may be TRBD1 or TRBD2 (5 bases each). Germline lookup yields CDR1 SGDLS and CDR2 YYNGEE. CDR3 length: 14 amino acids. The CDR3 reads CAISVAPGSNEQFF. The CDR3 bases are TGTGCCATCAGCGTAGCCCCAGGGAGTAATGAGCAGTTCTTC. The entire variable domain, with the rest obtained from reference TRBV9 and TRBJ2-1, is as follows: DSGVTQTPKHLITATGQRVTLRCSPRSGDLSVYWYQQSLDQGLQFLIQYYNGEERAKGNILERFSAQQFPDLHSELNLSSLELGDSALYFCAISVAPGSNEQFFGPGTRLTVL.

This clonotype was observed many times. Little can be read into the size of this beta chain, an off-target read in a library designed for alpha chains. This chain connects TRBV4-2 to TRBJ2-3, with a tentative D call TRBD2 (6 bases). The CDR3 has 15 amino acids. The germline V gene has CDR1 LGHNA and CDR2 YNFKEQ. With 6 bases removed from V and 4 bases from J, the gap between germline ends came to 17 bases. The CDR3 here is CASRTSSAGSDTQYF. CDR3 nucleotide sequence: TGTGCCAGCAGAACTAGCTCGGCGGGGTCAGATACGCAGTATTTT.

This clonotype was seen at least ten times. This beta chain is off target for a library built for alpha chains, so its abundance means little. This chain connects TRBV6-2 or TRBV6-3 to TRBJ1-6; possible D gene TRBD1, 6 bases. CDR3 length: 15 amino acids. Deletions cut 2 bases from V and 8 bases from J, with 13 bases between. Germline assignment: CDR1 MNHEY and CDR2 SVGEGT. CDR3 sequence: CASSYPGTRYSPLHF. The DNA of the CDR3 is TGTGCCAGCAGTTACCCCGGGACAAGGTATTCACCCCTCCACTTT.

With regard to this clonotype: With the library built for alpha chains, this beta chain is off target and its frequency is not meaningful. The J gene is TRBJ1-4, the V gene TRBV6-2 or TRBV6-3; D ambiguous. The CDR3 runs 15 residues. The V gene's germline CDR1 is MNHEY and CDR2 SVGEGT. V was pared by 6 bases and J by 5 bases, with 16 bases between. The CDR3, as DNA: TGTGCCAGCAGGGCCGCGCCGACCGCGAATGAAAAACTGTTTTTT. It encodes CASRAAPTANEKLFF.

Points on this clonotype: This beta chain lies outside the target of a library built for alpha chains; its clone size means little. The CDR3 loop is CASSPGRGEGYEQYF. CDR3 DNA sequence: TGTGCCAGCTCACCCGGGCGGGGGGAAGGCTACGAGCAGTACTTC. V gene TRBV18 combines with J gene TRBJ2-7, with TRBD2 identical over 8 bases. CDR3 length equals 15 residues. The ends lost 3 bases at V and 3 bases at J; junction bases unmatched: 7. CDR1 is KGHSH and CDR2 is LQKENI in the germline V gene.

This clonotype was counted at least ten times. Since it is a stray read in a library aimed at alpha chains, this beta chain has a size that is not meaningful. The chain carries TRBV7-9 and TRBJ2-1; a weak D match, TRBD1 (6 bases). CDR1 and CDR2 (germline): SEHNR, FQNEAQ (reference sequence). The CDR3 covers 15 residues. Trimming pared 1 base from V and 5 bases from J, leaving 12 bases between. The CDR3 sequence: CASSLEQGRNNEQFF. The CDR3 bases are TGTGCCAGCAGCTTAGAACAGGGTCGCAACAATGAGCAGTTCTTC.

On this clonotype itself: A library made for alpha chains picked up this beta chain off target, so its size means little. CDR3: CASASGGADTQYF. CDR3 bases: TGTGCCAGCGCCTCAGGGGGGGCAGATACGCAGTATTTT. V and J are TRBV6-1 and TRBJ2-3; D tentatively fits TRBD1 or TRBD2 (7 bases each). V dropped 8 bases and J dropped 4 bases, with 13 bases sitting between them. The CDR3 runs 13 residues. Germline V CDR1 and CDR2: MNHNS, SASEGT.

For this clonotype: Being off target in a library aimed at alpha chains, this beta chain has a size of little meaning. The rearrangement joins TRBV7-2 to TRBJ2-3; D is undetermined. CDR3 length: 15 amino acids. The germline CDR1 and CDR2 sequences are SGHTA and FQGNSA. V lost 1 base, J lost 0 bases, and 8 bases lay in between. The CDR3 loop reads CASSLVGTSTDTQYF. CDR3 bases: TGTGCCAGCAGCTTAGTGGGAACTAGCACAGATACGCAGTATTTT.

This clonotype is termed medium-sized. This beta chain appears as a stray read in a library generated for alpha chains; its size is not informative. The chain employs TRBV27 and TRBJ1-1, with 7 positions matching TRBD1. Per the germline V gene, CDR1 is MNHEY and CDR2 is SMNVEV (reference sequence). J gave up 11 bases and V 3 bases, and 9 bases lay outside the gene matches. CDR3 length: 13 amino acids. The CDR3 loop reads CASSLVDRVGAFF. The CDR3 nucleotides are TGTGCCAGCAGTTTGGTTGACAGGGTTGGGGCTTTCTTT.

This clonotype showed up many times. As an off-target read in a library built for alpha chains, this beta chain has a frequency of little significance. CDR3 sequence reads: CSVEVAARAFF. The CDR3 nucleotides read TGCAGCGTTGAAGTGGCAGCCCGAGCTTTCTTT. V is TRBV29-1 and J is TRBJ1-1; D uncertain. This CDR3 has 11 amino acids. The germline CDR1 and CDR2 sequences are SQVTM and ANQGSEA. Deletions cut 1 base from V and 10 bases from J, with 10 bases between. Full variable domain (remainder filled in from reference TRBV29-1 and TRBJ1-1): SAVISQKPSRDICQRGTSLTIQCQVDSQVTMMFWYRQQPGQSLTLIATANQGSEATYESGFVIDKFPISRPNLTFSTLTVSNMSPEDSSIYLCSVEVAARAFFGQGTRLTVV.

This clonotype is medium-sized. Since the library was made to target alpha chains, this beta chain is a stray read and its abundance is not meaningful. The rearrangement links TRBV6-2 or TRBV6-3 to TRBJ1-5; TRBD1 is a possible D gene (5 bases). CDR3 length: 15 residues. From germline, CDR1 is MNHEY and CDR2 SVGEGT. The V and J ends lost 0 bases and 7 bases respectively, with 13 bases between them. CDR3 DNA sequence: TGTGCCAGCAGTTACTCTGCTATGGGGGGACAGCCCCAGCATTTT. Amino acids: CASSYSAMGGQPQHF.

The table lists this clonotype with many counts. This beta chain slipped into a library made for alpha chains as a stray read, so its size is not meaningful. The genes are TRBV7-9 and TRBJ2-2; the D is unclear. V lost 7 bases, J lost 2 bases, and 20 bases lay in between. The CDR3 contains 17 residues. Germline CDR1 reads SEHNR; CDR2 reads FQNEAQ (reference sequence). CDR3 amino acids: CASNSFYGVTNTGELFF. The CDR3 DNA reads TGTGCCAGCAACTCATTCTATGGGGTCACAAACACCGGGGAGCTGTTTTTT.

In its sample, this clonotype was seen many times. This beta chain was picked up by a library intended for alpha chains and is off target, so its count carries little meaning. The V and J genes are TRBV4-1 and TRBJ2-1; D not resolved. The CDR3 spans 16 residues. The germline CDR1 and CDR2 sequences are MGHRA and YSYEKL. The V gene lost 0 bases and the J gene lost 0 bases, with 9 bases spanning the gap. As DNA, the CDR3 is TGCGCCAGCAGCCAAGATCTGTACGACTCCTACAATGAGCAGTTCTTC. This codes for CASSQDLYDSYNEQFF.

In this sample, this clonotype turned up a few times. In a library made to pick up alpha chains, this beta chain is a stray read with a size that means little. This chain connects TRBV6-2 or TRBV6-3 to TRBJ2-2; D is unclear. This CDR3 is built from 13 residues. The germline V gene encodes CDR1 MNHEY and CDR2 SVGEGT. V was trimmed by 7 bases and J by 6 bases, leaving 12 bases between them. The CDR3 DNA follows: TGTGCCAGCACCCCATCGCTCCCCGGGGAGCTGTTTTTT. It specifies CASTPSLPGELFF.

There are many counts of this clonotype. This beta chain came through as a stray read in a library set up for alpha chains, and its size says little. V gene TRBV15 combines with J gene TRBJ2-1; D ambiguous. The CDR3 is 12 amino acids. V lost 4 bases, J lost 8 bases, and 9 bases lay in between. The germline CDR1 and CDR2 sequences are LNHNV and YYDKDF (reference sequence). In nucleotides, the CDR3 is TGTGCCACCAGCACTTCCGGGTATGAGCAGTTCTTC. It codes for CATSTSGYEQFF.

Ten or more counts support this clonotype. Within a library made for alpha chains, this beta chain is off target, and its count is uninformative. This chain connects TRBV5-5 to TRBJ1-4; 8 nucleotides agree with TRBD1. The CDR3 runs 16 residues. V shed 0 bases, J shed 8 bases, and the junction held 9 bases outside the gene matches. Germline assignment: CDR1 SGHKS and CDR2 YYEKEE (reference sequence). The CDR3 region is CASSLAPGQAVEKLFF. CDR3 coding DNA: TGTGCCAGCAGCTTGGCCCCGGGACAGGCGGTCGAAAAACTGTTTTTT. The whole variable domain, filled in from reference TRBV5-5 and TRBJ1-4, reads DAGVTQSPTHLIKTRGQQVTLRCSPISGHKSVSWYQQVLGQGPQFIFQYYEKEERGRGNFPDRFSARQFPNYSSELNVNALLLGDSALYLCASSLAPGQAVEKLFFGSGTQLSVL.

Comments on this clonotype: This may be a read error: a much more frequent sequence differs by one nucleotide. This beta chain represents an off-target read in a library built for alpha chains; its size is of limited meaning. This chain joins TRBV20-1 and TRBJ1-2, with D possibly being TRBD1 (5 bases). CDR1 DFQATT and CDR2 SNEGSKA come from the germline V gene (reference sequence). The CDR3 runs 13 residues. The CDR3 loop is CSASQTGTYGYAF. CDR3 DNA sequence: TGCAGTGCTAGTCAGACCGGGACCTATGGCTACGCCTTC.

The sample holds many counts of this clonotype. The library was designed around alpha chains, so this beta chain is a stray read whose abundance carries little weight. This CDR3 reads CASSLAGTGARTGELFF. CDR3 DNA: TGCGCCAGCAGCTTGGCCGGGACGGGGGCGAGGACCGGGGAGCTGTTTTTT. This rearrangement joins TRBV5-1 to TRBJ2-2; possibly TRBD1 or TRBD2 for D (6 bases each). Germline V gene lookup returns CDR1 SGHRS and CDR2 YFSETQ. This CDR3 is 17 amino acids long. Trimming left V 0 bases short and J 5 bases short, with 17 bases between.

Notes on this clonotype: This beta chain represents an off-target read in a library built for alpha chains; its size is of limited meaning. The V and J genes are TRBV5-1 and TRBJ2-1; D is unresolved. Trimming shortened V by 1 base and J by 4 bases, and 3 bases separated the two germline ends. Germline-derived CDR1 and CDR2 are SGHRS and YFSETQ. The CDR3 spans 12 residues. The CDR3, as DNA: TGCGCCAGCAGCTTGAGGTACAATGAGCAGTTCTTC. The encoded protein is CASSLRYNEQFF.

This clonotype has ten or more counts. Because this beta chain is a stray read in a library intended to capture alpha chains, its abundance should not be given much weight. The V gene is TRBV3-1, the J gene TRBJ2-6; D possibly corresponds to TRBD2 (6 bases). CDR1 and CDR2 from the germline V gene are LGHDT and YNNKEL (reference sequence). This CDR3 region has 15 residues. V was pared by 5 bases and J by 4 bases, with 12 bases between. CDR3 region: CASSTQTRGANVLTF. The CDR3 DNA sequence: TGTGCCAGCAGCACTCAGACTAGGGGGGCCAACGTCCTGACTTTC.

This clonotype was counted many times. The library was prepared for alpha chains; this beta chain is a stray read, so its frequency means little. V gene TRBV29-1 combines with J gene TRBJ2-2; no reliable D call. The germline V and J ends were trimmed by 0 bases and 5 bases, with 16 bases remaining between them. This CDR3 is 16 amino acids long. In germline, CDR1 is SQVTM, CDR2 ANQGSEA. CDR3 DNA sequence: TGCAGCGTTGAAGATCCCTACAAGGGAAATACCGGGGAGCTGTTTTTT. Its protein product is CSVEDPYKGNTGELFF.

This clonotype was seen repeatedly, ten times or more. As an off-target read in a library built for alpha chains, this beta chain has a frequency of little significance. The J gene is TRBJ2-7, the V gene TRBV7-9, with D possibly being TRBD1 or TRBD2 (5 bases each). Trimming removed 6 bases from V and 9 bases from J, with 18 bases in between. Germline assignment: CDR1 SEHNR and CDR2 FQNEAQ (reference sequence). This CDR3 is 13 amino acids long. The CDR3 here is CASSSLSGAAQYF. The CDR3, as DNA: TGTGCCAGCAGTTCTCTATCCGGGGCTGCGCAGTACTTC.

This clonotype is medium-sized (0.01 to 0.1%). Little can be read into the size of this beta chain, an off-target read in a library designed for alpha chains. The J gene is TRBJ2-5, the V gene TRBV7-2, with 9 nucleotides matching TRBD2. J lost 4 bases, V lost 1 base, and 1 base had no gene match. This CDR3 region has 14 residues. Germline CDR1 is SGHTA and CDR2 is FQGNSA. The CDR3 coding sequence is TGTGCCAGCAGCTTAGGGACTAGCGTAGAGACCCAGTACTTC. Its translation: CASSLGTSVETQYF.

At least ten counts were recorded for this clonotype. This beta chain is a stray sequence in a library constructed for alpha chains; its clone size is not meaningful. The chain has TRBV2 and TRBJ1-2; possible D gene TRBD1, 5 bases. The CDR3 spans 15 residues. V was clipped by 6 bases and J by 4 bases, with 18 bases between them. The germline V gene encodes CDR1 SNHLY and CDR2 FYNNEI. DNA of the CDR3: TGTGCCAGCAGCCCTAGGTGGGAGGGGACCTATGGCTACACCTTC. This sequence encodes CASSPRWEGTYGYTF.

This clonotype was picked up many times. This beta chain is an unintended read in a library built for alpha chains; its size means little. V and J are TRBV6-2 or TRBV6-3 and TRBJ2-7; 7 positions match TRBD2. Germline CDR1 and CDR2: MNHEY and SVGEGT. This CDR3 contains 16 residues. V shed 0 bases and J 3 bases; nucleotides not matched to a gene: 8. The CDR3 sequence: CASSYSSRGVLYEQYV. In DNA, the CDR3 is TGTGCCAGCAGTTACTCGAGTCGGGGGGTACTCTACGAGCAGTACGTC.

In this sample, this clonotype turned up many times. For a library built for alpha chains, this beta chain is a stray read; little rests on its size. This chain uses TRBV7-8 with TRBJ1-6, with D uncertain. CDR1 SGHVS and CDR2 FQNEAQ come from the germline V gene. Between the trimmed V and J ends, which lost 0 bases and 8 bases, there was a span of 5 bases. There are 13 residues in the CDR3. The CDR3 region has the DNA TGTGCCAGCAGCTTAGCTGGGGATTCACCCCTCCACTTT. Protein sequence: CASSLAGDSPLHF.

On this clonotype: This beta chain represents an off-target read in a library built for alpha chains; its size is of limited meaning. The chain links TRBV28 to TRBJ1-6, with 7 bases matching TRBD1. The V gene's germline CDR1 is MDHEN and CDR2 SYDVKM. After removal of 5 bases from V and 4 bases from J, the junction contained 2 bases not matched to a gene. The CDR3 spans 14 residues. The CDR3 DNA sequence: TGTGCCAGCAGTCGACAGGGTTATAATTCACCCCTCCACTTT. Translation: CASSRQGYNSPLHF.

This clonotype occurred many times. This beta chain was picked up by a library intended for alpha chains and is off target, so its count carries little meaning. The CDR3 protein is CASRGDTLYGYTF. The CDR3 DNA reads as TGTGCCAGCAGGGGGGACACTCTCTATGGCTACACCTTC. This sequence joins TRBV2 and TRBJ1-2; tentatively, D is TRBD1 (6 bases). The V and J ends lost 6 bases and 4 bases respectively, with 12 bases between them. The germline gives CDR1 SNHLY, CDR2 FYNNEI. The CDR3 runs to 13 residues.

This clonotype was counted ten times or more. A library prepared for alpha chains yielded this beta chain as an off-target read; its size is of little meaning. The chain has TRBV28 and TRBJ2-6; possible D gene TRBD1, 5 bases. The germline gives CDR1 MDHEN, CDR2 SYDVKM. The V and J ends lost 8 bases and 0 bases respectively, with 5 bases between them. The CDR3 covers 13 residues. CDR3: CASQGSGANVLTF. For the CDR3, the DNA is TGTGCCAGCCAGGGCTCTGGGGCCAACGTCCTGACTTTC. Complete variable domain (other parts from reference TRBV28 and TRBJ2-6): DVKVTQSSRYLVKRTGEKVFLECVQDMDHENMFWYRQDPGLGLRLIYFSYDVKMKEKGDIPEGYSVSREKKERFSLILESASTNQTSMYLCASQGSGANVLTFGAGSRLTVL.